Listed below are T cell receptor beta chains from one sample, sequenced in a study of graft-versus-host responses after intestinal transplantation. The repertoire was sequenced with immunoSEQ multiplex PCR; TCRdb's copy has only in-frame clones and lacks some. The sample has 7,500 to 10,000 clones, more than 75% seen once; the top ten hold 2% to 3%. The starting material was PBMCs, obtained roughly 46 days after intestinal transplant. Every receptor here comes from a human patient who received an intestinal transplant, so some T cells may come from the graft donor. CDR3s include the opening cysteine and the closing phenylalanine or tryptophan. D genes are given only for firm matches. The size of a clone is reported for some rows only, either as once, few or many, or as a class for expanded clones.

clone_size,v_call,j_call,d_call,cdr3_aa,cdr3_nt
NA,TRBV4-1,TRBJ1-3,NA,CASSHVVLRDQSGNTIYF,TGCGCCAGCAGCCATGTGGTCTTGAGGGACCAGTCTGGAAACACCATATATTTT
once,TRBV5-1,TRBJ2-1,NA,CASSPPTANEQFF,TGCGCCAGCAGCCCCCCGACGGCGAATGAGCAGTTCTTC
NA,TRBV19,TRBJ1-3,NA,CASSNQGFSGNTIYF,TGTGCCAGTAGTAACCAGGGGTTCTCTGGAAACACCATATATTTT
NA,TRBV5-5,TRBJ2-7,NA,CASSLLATSYEQYF,TGTGCCAGCAGCCTGCTAGCGACCTCCTACGAGCAGTACTTC
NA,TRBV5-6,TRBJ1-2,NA,CASSLLKDLPNYGYTF,TGTGCCAGCAGCCTGTTAAAAGACCTACCAAACTATGGCTACACCTTC
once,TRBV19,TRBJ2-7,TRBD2,CASSPALAGGEQYF,TGTGCCAGTAGTCCCGCCCTAGCGGGAGGGGAGCAGTACTTC
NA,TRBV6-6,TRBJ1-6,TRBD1,CATRDSWSYNSPLHF,TGTGCCACCCGGGACAGTTGGTCCTATAATTCACCCCTCCACTTT
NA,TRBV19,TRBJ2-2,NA,CASRGVRTGELFF,TGTGCCAGTAGAGGGGTGAGGACCGGGGAGCTGTTTTTT
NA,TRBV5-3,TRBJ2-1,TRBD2,CARSRGLAGGSYNEQFF,TGTGCCAGAAGCAGGGGACTAGCGGGAGGCTCCTACAATGAGCAGTTCTTC
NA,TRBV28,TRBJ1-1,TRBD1,CASTPLGGQGGNTEAFF,TGTGCCAGCACTCCTCTAGGGGGACAGGGAGGGAACACTGAAGCTTTCTTT
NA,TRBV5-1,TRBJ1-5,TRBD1,CASSWGGGGASFSNQPQHF,TGCGCCAGCAGCTGGGGGGGAGGGGGCGCTTCTTTTAGCAATCAGCCCCAGCATTTT
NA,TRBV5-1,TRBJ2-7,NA,CAKKGCSAGRF,TGCGCCAAAAAAGGGTGCTCGGCGGGGCGATTC
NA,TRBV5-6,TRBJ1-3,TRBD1,CASSKIGQAFSGNTIYF,TGTGCCAGCAGTAAAATCGGACAGGCGTTCTCTGGAAACACCATATATTTT
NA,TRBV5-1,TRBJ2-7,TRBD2,CASSFLAGGPTYEQYF,TGCGCCAGCTCCTTCTTAGCGGGGGGGCCGACCTACGAGCAGTACTTC
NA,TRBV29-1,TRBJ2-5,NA,CSVLRGRGETQYF,TGCAGCGTTCTCCGGGGGCGGGGGGAGACCCAGTACTTC
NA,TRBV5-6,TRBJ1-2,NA,CASSLGTGSLYGYTF,TGTGCCAGCAGCTTGGGAACCGGGAGCCTCTATGGCTACACCTTC
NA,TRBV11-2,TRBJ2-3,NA,CASSLVVSRGDTQYF,TGTGCCAGCAGCTTAGTTGTTAGCCGGGGGGATACGCAGTATTTT
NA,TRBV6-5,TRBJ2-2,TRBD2,CASSYVAGGPTGELFF,TGTGCCAGCAGTTACGTGGCGGGGGGGCCCACCGGGGAGCTGTTTTTT
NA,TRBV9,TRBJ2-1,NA,CASSVVQVTNEQFF,TGTGCCAGCAGCGTAGTTCAGGTCACTAATGAGCAGTTCTTC
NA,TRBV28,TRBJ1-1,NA,CASSSPWGDMNTEAFF,TGTGCCAGCAGTTCACCCTGGGGGGACATGAACACTGAAGCTTTCTTT
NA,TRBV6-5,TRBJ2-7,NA,CASSTGRSYEQYF,TGTGCCAGCAGTACAGGGAGGTCCTACGAGCAGTACTTC
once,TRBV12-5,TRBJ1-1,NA,CASGLAPLARRKTEAFF,TGTGCTAGTGGTTTGGCCCCGTTAGCCAGGAGGAAGACTGAAGCTTTCTTT
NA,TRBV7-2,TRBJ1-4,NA,CASSSTGPSGYEKLFF,TGTGCCAGCAGCTCAACTGGGCCCTCGGGGTACGAAAAACTGTTTTTT
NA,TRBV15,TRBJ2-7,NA,CATSRDRPTSLYEQYF,TGTGCCACCAGCAGAGATCGCCCCACATCCCTCTACGAGCAGTACTTC
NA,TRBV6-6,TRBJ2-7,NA,CASSYAETLYEQYF,TGTGCCAGCAGTTACGCGGAGACCCTCTACGAGCAGTACTTC
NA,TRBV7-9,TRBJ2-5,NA,CASSLRGQETQYF,TGTGCCAGCAGCCTCAGGGGCCAAGAGACCCAGTACTTC
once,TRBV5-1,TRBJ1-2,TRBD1,CASSLWDSTNYGYTF,TGCGCCAGCAGCTTGTGGGACAGTACTAACTATGGCTACACCTTC
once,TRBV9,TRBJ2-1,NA,CASSGLDLREQFF,TGTGCCAGCAGCGGACTAGACCTCCGTGAGCAGTTCTTC